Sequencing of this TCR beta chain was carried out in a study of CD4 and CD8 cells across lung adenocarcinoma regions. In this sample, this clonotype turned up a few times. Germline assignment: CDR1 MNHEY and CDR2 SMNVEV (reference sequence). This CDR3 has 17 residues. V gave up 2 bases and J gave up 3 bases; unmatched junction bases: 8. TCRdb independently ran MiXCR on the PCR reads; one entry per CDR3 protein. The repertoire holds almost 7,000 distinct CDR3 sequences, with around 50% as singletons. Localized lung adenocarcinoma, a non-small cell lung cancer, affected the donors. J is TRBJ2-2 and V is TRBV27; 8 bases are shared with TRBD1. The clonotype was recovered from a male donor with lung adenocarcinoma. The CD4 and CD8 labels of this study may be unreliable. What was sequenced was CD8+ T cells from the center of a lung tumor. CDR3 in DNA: TGTGCCAGCAGTTTAAGAGGACAGGGATTTGACACCGGGGAGCTGTTTTTT. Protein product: CASSLRGQGFDTGELFF.